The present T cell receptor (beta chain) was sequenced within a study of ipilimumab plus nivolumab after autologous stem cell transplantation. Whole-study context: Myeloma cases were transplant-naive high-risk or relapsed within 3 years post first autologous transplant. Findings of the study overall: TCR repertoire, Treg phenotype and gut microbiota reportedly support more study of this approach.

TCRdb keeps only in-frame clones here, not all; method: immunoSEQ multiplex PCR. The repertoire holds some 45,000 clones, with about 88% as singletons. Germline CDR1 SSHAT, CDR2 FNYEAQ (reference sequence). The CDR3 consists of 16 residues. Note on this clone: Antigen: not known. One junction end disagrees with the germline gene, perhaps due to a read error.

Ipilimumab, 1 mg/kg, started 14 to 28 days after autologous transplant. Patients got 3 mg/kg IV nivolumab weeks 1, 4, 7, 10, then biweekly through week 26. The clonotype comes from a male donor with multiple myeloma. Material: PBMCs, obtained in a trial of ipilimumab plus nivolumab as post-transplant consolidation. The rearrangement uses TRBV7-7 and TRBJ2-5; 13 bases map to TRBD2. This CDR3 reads CASSLGGTSGIETQYF. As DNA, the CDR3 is TGTGCTAGCAGCTTAGGCGGGACTAGCGGGATAGAGACCCAGTACTTC.